This entry lists 11 T cell receptor beta chains sequenced from one sample in a study of cytomegalovirus exposure and HLA in healthy donors. Use of 60 Vbeta and 13 Jbeta primers characterized the PCR. The method was immunoSEQ multiplex PCR; TCRdb's version includes in-frame clones alone and lacks a portion of them. Among about 120,000 clones listed, over 75% were seen once. Material: PBMCs. These receptors all stem from a woman in her twenties or thirties in good health and CMV-seropositive.

The gene calls are TRBV11-1 and TRBJ1-2, with 9 bases fitting TRBD1. Germline assignment: CDR1 SGHAT and CDR2 FQDESV (reference sequence). CDR3 length equals 14 residues. J lost 3 bases, V lost 2 bases, and 1 base had no gene match. Here the CDR3 DNA reads TGTGCCAGCAGCTTACGGACAGGGGACTATGGCTACACCTTC. It specifies CASSLRTGDYGYTF.

This chain connects TRBV7-2 to TRBJ2-7; 11 bases line up with TRBD2. The length of the CDR3 is 15 residues. The V and J ends lost 1 base and 3 bases, in that order; junction bases with no gene match: 2. Germline CDR1 reads SGHTA; CDR2 reads FQGNSA. CDR3 sequence (DNA): TGTGCCAGCAGCTTAGGACTAGCGGGGCTCTACGAGCAGTACTTC. Its translation is CASSLGLAGLYEQYF.

The V call is TRBV6-1, the J call TRBJ2-2, with D maybe TRBD1 (6 bases). Germline V gene data show CDR1 as MNHNS and CDR2 as SASEGT. The CDR3 loop spans 14 amino acids. The V gene lost 10 bases and the J gene lost 7 bases, with 19 bases spanning the gap. CDR3 sequence (DNA): TGTGCCACCCGGGGTCTCCGAGGGGGCGGGGAGCTGTTTTTT. Translating it yields CATRGLRGGGELFF.

Remarks on this clone: Other DNA sequences in this specimen translate into the identical CDR3. The chain recombines TRBV19 with TRBJ1-2; 9 positions agree with TRBD1. The CDR3 totals 14 residues. The junction had 2 bases not matched to a gene; V was cut back by 6 bases and J by 0 bases. CDR1 and CDR2 from the germline V gene are LNHDA and SQIVND (reference sequence). For the CDR3, the DNA is TGTGCCAGTAGGCGACAGGGGGCTAACTATGGCTACACCTTC. Encoded protein: CASRRQGANYGYTF.

This chain links TRBV11-3 with TRBJ2-1, with D uncertain. Germline CDR1 is SGHNT and CDR2 is YENEEA. This CDR3 contains 14 residues. Trimming cost V 4 bases and J 0 bases, with 7 bases left between them. The chain's CDR3 is CASSSKYSYNEQFF. The CDR3 bases are TGTGCCAGCAGCTCTAAATACTCCTACAATGAGCAGTTCTTC.

The CDR3 DNA reads as TGTGCCTGGTCTATTCAAATTAACTATGGCTACACCTTC. Translated, it gives CAWSIQINYGYTF. V gene TRBV30 combines with J gene TRBJ1-2; D is unresolved. The germline V gene has CDR1 GTSNPN and CDR2 SVGIG (reference sequence). This CDR3 is 13 amino acids long. V dropped 5 bases and J dropped 1 base, with 11 bases sitting between them. Based on the CDR3 plus reference TRBV30 and TRBJ1-2, the full variable domain is SQTIHQWPATLVQPVGSPLSLECTVEGTSNPNLYWYRQAAGRGLQLLFYSVGIGQISSEVPQNLSASRPQDRQFILSSKKLLLSDSGFYLCAWSIQINYGYTFGSGTRLTVV.

The chain recombines TRBV5-4 with TRBJ2-5; 7 positions match TRBD1. This CDR3 has 14 amino acids. Trimming cost V 4 bases and J 1 base; bases outside gene matches: 4. CDR1 is SGHNT, CDR2 YYREEE, per germline (reference sequence). In DNA, the CDR3 is TGTGCCAGCAGCGGTAGACAGGGCCAAGAGACCCAGTACTTC. Protein: CASSGRQGQETQYF.

This clone has just a few counts. This chain links TRBV9 with TRBJ2-7, with a tentative D call TRBD2 (5 bases). Germline V CDR1 and CDR2: SGDLS, YYNGEE. The V and J ends lost 2 bases and 3 bases respectively, with 12 bases between them. CDR3 length equals 14 residues. The CDR3 protein is CASSVAPGNYEQYF. The CDR3 DNA sequence: TGTGCCAGCAGCGTCGCCCCGGGGAACTACGAGCAGTACTTC.

This chain joins TRBV11-3 and TRBJ1-1, with no clear D. Between the trimmed V and J ends, which lost 1 base and 6 bases, there was a span of 18 bases. The CDR3 sequence is 16 residues long. Germline CDR1 SGHNT, CDR2 YENEEA. This CDR3 is CASSLGGEGGSAEAFF. Here the CDR3 DNA reads TGTGCCAGCAGCTTAGGTGGGGAAGGAGGGAGTGCTGAAGCTTTCTTT.

The J gene is TRBJ2-3, the V gene TRBV27; TRBD1 is a possible D gene (5 bases). CDR3 length equals 15 residues. Germline V gives CDR1 MNHEY, CDR2 SMNVEV (reference sequence). The V and J ends lost 6 bases and 0 bases respectively, with 13 bases between them. The CDR3 protein is CASSPSRGSTDTQYF. For the CDR3, the DNA is TGTGCCAGCAGCCCAAGTAGGGGAAGCACAGATACGCAGTATTTT.

This clone appeared a few times. The chain joins TRBV6-5 to TRBJ2-7; 7 bases align to TRBD1. Per germline, CDR1 MNHEY and CDR2 SVGAGI. This CDR3 is built from 15 residues. V lost 6 bases to trimming and J lost 2 bases; unmatched junction nucleotides: 10. DNA of the CDR3: TGTGCCAGCAGCGAATCGGGACAGAGGGCCTACGAGCAGTACTTC. Translation gives CASSESGQRAYEQYF.